This T cell receptor beta chain stems from a study of T cell changes during pregnancy in multiple sclerosis. The table came from immunoSEQ multiplex PCR; TCRdb's copy has only in-frame clones and leaves some out. This sample has tens of thousands of clones, with under 95% found just once. The CDR3 extends over 14 amino acids. Per the germline V gene, CDR1 is MNHNS and CDR2 is SASEGT. V was trimmed by 0 bases and J by 6 bases, leaving 11 bases between them. This sequence originates from a female donor with multiple sclerosis, enrolled in a pregnancy study. The sample consisted of CD8+ T cells from peripheral blood mononuclear cells, taken before pregnancy. This chain connects TRBV6-1 to TRBJ2-5; weak D call: TRBD2 (6 bases). The CDR3 sequence: CASSEARDLKTQYF. The CDR3 DNA is TGTGCCAGCAGTGAAGCCCGGGACTTAAAGACCCAGTACTTC.